What follows are 10 T cell receptor beta chains derived from one specimen sequenced in a study of shared clonotypes between healthy human individuals. Clones were read by immunoSEQ multiplex PCR, and TCRdb kept only the in-frame ones, dropping some. The sample includes about 600,000 clones, 95% to 98% seen only once; the top ten take about 0.06%. Material: naive CD4+ T cells sorted from blood. The subset was: CD45RA+ positively selected. These receptors originate from a woman aged 25-40 years in good health.

The rearrangement uses TRBV5-4 and TRBJ2-1, with TRBD2 matching 10 bases. The CDR3 consists of 16 residues. Germline CDR1 is SGHNT and CDR2 is YYREEE (reference sequence). The trim removed 0 bases at V and 10 bases at J, leaving 10 bases unmatched. The CDR3 spells CASSLGLAGVFGEQFF. DNA for the CDR3: TGTGCCAGCAGCTTGGGGCTAGCGGGAGTTTTTGGCGAGCAGTTCTTC.

The chain combines TRBV30 with TRBJ2-2; no reliable D call. Trimming cost V 1 base and J 7 bases, with 4 bases left between them. CDR1 is GTSNPN, CDR2 SVGIG, per germline (reference sequence). This CDR3 comprises 11 residues. CDR3: CAWSAGGELFF. The CDR3 region has the DNA TGTGCCTGGAGTGCTGGCGGGGAGCTGTTTTTT.

The V call is TRBV5-1, the J call TRBJ1-2, with D perhaps matching TRBD1 (6 bases). Trimming stripped 3 bases from V and 5 bases from J, with 14 bases between. The CDR3 runs to 14 residues. In germline, CDR1 is SGHRS, CDR2 YFSETQ. The CDR3 loop is CASSSGDRSYGYTF. The CDR3 DNA follows: TGCGCCAGCAGCTCAGGCGACAGGTCGTATGGCTACACCTTC.

V is TRBV6-6 and J is TRBJ2-3; D perhaps matches TRBD2 (5 bases). The germline V and J ends were trimmed by 4 bases and 1 base, with 9 bases remaining between them. The germline CDR1 and CDR2 sequences are MNHNY and SVGAGI (reference sequence). The CDR3 runs 14 residues. CDR3 sequence reads: CASSLAIGTDTQYF. DNA for the CDR3: TGTGCCAGCAGTTTAGCGATCGGCACAGATACGCAGTATTTT.

CDR3 residues: CASSGRQGLGTEAFF. DNA of the CDR3: TGCGCCAGCAGCGGCAGACAGGGGCTCGGCACTGAAGCTTTCTTT. The chain has TRBV5-1 and TRBJ1-1; TRBD1 matches at 8 bases. The V gene end was trimmed by 4 bases and the J gene end by 4 bases; junction bases not matched to a gene: 9. This CDR3 contains 15 residues. The V gene's germline CDR1 is SGHRS and CDR2 YFSETQ.

The chain uses TRBV5-1 and TRBJ1-2; possible D gene TRBD1, 5 bases. Germline CDR1 is SGHRS and CDR2 is YFSETQ. The V end lost 0 bases, the J end lost 3 bases, and 12 bases lay between the germline ends. The CDR3 contains 15 residues. The CDR3 bases are TGCGCCAGCAGCTTGGCCACGGGGCTGGACTATGGCTACACCTTC. Its translation: CASSLATGLDYGYTF.

The rearrangement joins TRBV28 to TRBJ2-7, with TRBD1 matching 10 bases. Trimming at V came to 5 bases and at J to 7 bases, leaving 8 bases not matched to a gene. The CDR3 spans 14 residues. CDR1 is MDHEN, CDR2 SYDVKM, per germline. CDR3 nucleotides: TGTGCCAGCAGTCACCGACAGGGGGCTCGTGAGCAGTACTTC. Its translation: CASSHRQGAREQYF.

This chain joins TRBV21-1 and TRBJ2-7; the table's TRBD2 call for D was not verified on the DNA. TRBV21-1 is marked as a pseudogene. This CDR3 has 16 amino acids. The CDR3 DNA sequence: TGTGCCAGCAGCCCGGCGGCGGGAGCCCTTAACTGCGAGCAGTACTTC. It codes for CASSPAAGALNCEQYF.

The CDR3 loop is CASSPGQGGEQYF. DNA of the CDR3: TGCGCCAGCAGCCCGGGACAGGGAGGCGAGCAGTACTTC. The chain combines TRBV5-1 with TRBJ2-7; 9 bases map to TRBD1. CDR3 length equals 13 residues. Germline V gene data show CDR1 as SGHRS and CDR2 as YFSETQ. V shed 4 bases, J shed 6 bases, and the junction held 5 bases outside the gene matches.

V is TRBV28 and J is TRBJ2-7; a weak D match, TRBD2 (6 bases). Germline CDR1 and CDR2: MDHEN and SYDVKM. This CDR3 region has 15 residues. Trimming removed 5 bases at V and 2 bases at J, with 16 bases between. CDR3 DNA: TGTGCCAGCAGTGAACGCGGAGGGCCTACCTACGAGCAGTACTTC. Its protein product is CASSERGGPTYEQYF.